What follows describes a single T cell receptor beta chain. Sequence at one end of the junction differs from germline and may be a read error. The study drew participants aged 18 to 89 years from some 23 US areas. Each participant's cohort was designated according to participant-reported clinical history. This sample was included in a study of blood T cell repertoires in COVID-19. Study as a whole: The cDNA or gDNA used as material had been derived from T cells, B-cell-depleted T cells, or PBMCs.

Germline V gene sequence: CDR1 SGHRS, CDR2 YFSETQ. The length of the CDR3 is 14 residues. Measured with immunoSEQ multiplex PCR; TCRdb has only the in-frame clones, and not every one. The table records hundreds of thousands of clones, roughly 87% of them present only once. The sequencing input was PBMCs or T cells enriched from blood (not recorded which). The sequence came from a middle-aged woman who had recovered from COVID-19. This rearrangement joins TRBV5-1 to TRBJ2-1; D remains ambiguous. The CDR3 is CASSFWASDNEQFF. The CDR3 DNA follows: TGCGCCAGCAGCTTCTGGGCCTCCGACAATGAGCAGTTCTTC.